This is a list of T cell receptor beta chains from one sample in a study of technical replicates of blood from a handful of donors. Clones were read by immunoSEQ multiplex PCR, and TCRdb kept only the in-frame ones, dropping some. The table lists approximately 73,000 clones, approximately 93% of them singletons. The sequenced sample consisted of T cells isolated from PBMCs. Receptors originate from a human donor in good health. Both conserved end residues are part of each CDR3. Fields, in order: J gene, D gene, clone size, V gene, CDR3 protein, CDR3 DNA. The D gene is left open where the match is weak. Expanded clones get a size class; other rows say once, few or many, or leave the size out.

>TRBJ2-5|NA|NA|TRBV7-2
CASSFDQRMETQYF
TGTGCCAGCAGCTTTGACCAGAGGATGGAGACCCAGTACTTC
>TRBJ2-7|NA|NA|TRBV5-6
CASSLETTHAEQYF
TGTGCCAGCAGCTTGGAGACAACACACGCCGAGCAGTACTTC
>TRBJ2-7|NA|NA|TRBV25-1
CASTRHPYEQYF
TGTGCCAGCACCCGACACCCCTACGAGCAGTACTTC
>TRBJ2-7|NA|NA|TRBV9
CASSETDTYEQYF
TGTGCCAGCAGCGAGACAGACACCTACGAGCAGTACTTC
>TRBJ2-3|TRBD1|NA|TRBV9
CASSPTGGDTQYF
TGTGCCAGCAGCCCGACAGGGGGAGATACGCAGTATTTT
>TRBJ2-1|TRBD2|NA|TRBV6-5
CASSYSGEYNEQFF
TGTGCCAGCAGTTATAGCGGGGAGTACAATGAGCAGTTCTTC
>TRBJ1-3|TRBD1|NA|TRBV4-3
CASSQEGGQGLLASGNTIYF
TGCGCCAGCAGCCAAGAAGGGGGACAGGGTCTCTTGGCCTCTGGAAACACCATATATTTT
>TRBJ1-5|TRBD1|NA|TRBV30
CACRGAGGGQPQHF
TGTGCCTGCCGAGGGGCAGGGGGCGGGCAGCCCCAGCATTTT
>TRBJ2-6|NA|NA|TRBV7-3
CASSLGGSGANVLTF
TGTGCCAGCAGCCTCGGCGGCTCTGGGGCCAACGTCCTGACTTTC
>TRBJ2-1|TRBD2|NA|TRBV6-4
CASSDSGTSDEQFF
TGTGCCAGCAGTGACTCAGGGACTAGCGATGAGCAGTTCTTC
>TRBJ1-3|TRBD1|NA|TRBV27
CASRPGQGRGQSGNTIYF
TGTGCCAGTCGACCGGGACAGGGCCGCGGGCAATCTGGAAACACCATATATTTT
>TRBJ2-7|TRBD1|NA|TRBV11-2
CASSFLGTAYEQYF
TGTGCCAGCAGCTTCCTGGGGACAGCCTACGAGCAGTACTTC
>TRBJ2-5|TRBD2|NA|TRBV9
CASSPSMVAGLRYF
TGTGCCAGCAGCCCCTCAATGGTAGCGGGACTGAGGTACTTC
>TRBJ1-2|NA|once|TRBV5-4
CASSLDRGTNYGYTF
TGTGCCAGCAGCTTGGATAGGGGCACTAACTATGGCTACACCTTC
>TRBJ1-2|NA|NA|TRBV4-1
CASSQGMDSLYGYTF
TGCGCCAGCAGCCAAGGGATGGACAGCCTTTATGGCTACACCTTC
>TRBJ2-2|NA|once|TRBV29-1
CSVELAGKITGELFF
TGCAGCGTTGAGTTAGCCGGAAAAATCACCGGGGAGCTGTTTTTT
>TRBJ2-3|TRBD2|NA|TRBV27
CASSPRTSGRPTDTQYF
TGTGCCAGCAGTCCCAGGACTAGCGGGAGGCCCACAGATACGCAGTATTTT
>TRBJ2-5|NA|NA|TRBV2
CASSFWSGETQYF
TGTGCCAGCAGTTTTTGGAGCGGGGAGACCCAGTACTTC
>TRBJ2-1|TRBD2|NA|TRBV6-4
CASSEASGSSIEQFF
TGTGCCAGCAGTGAAGCTAGCGGGAGTTCAATTGAGCAGTTCTTC
>TRBJ1-1|NA|NA|TRBV6-5
CASSNGRRGTEAFF
TGTGCCAGCAGTAACGGACGTCGGGGCACTGAAGCTTTCTTT
>TRBJ2-3|NA|NA|TRBV21-1
CASSSRLAEIRGTDTQYF
TGTGCCAGCAGCAGTCGGCTAGCGGAGATAAGGGGCACAGATACGCAGTATTTT
>TRBJ1-3|NA|NA|TRBV7-2
CASSFVGNTIYF
TGTGCCAGCAGCTTCGTTGGAAACACCATATATTTT
>TRBJ2-1|TRBD2|NA|TRBV9
CASTPREDTYNEQFF
TGTGCCAGCACCCCCCGGGAGGACACCTACAATGAGCAGTTCTTC
>TRBJ1-5|NA|NA|TRBV18
CASSPQGNQPQHF
TGTGCCAGCTCACCCCAGGGGAATCAGCCCCAGCATTTT
>TRBJ2-5|TRBD2|NA|TRBV6-5
CASTMTSGGKETQYF
TGTGCCAGCACTATGACTAGCGGGGGGAAAGAGACCCAGTACTTC
>TRBJ2-7|NA|once|TRBV7-9
CASSLEASIYEQYF
TGTGCCAGCAGCTTAGAAGCCTCTATCTACGAGCAGTACTTC